This entry lists 23 T cell receptor beta chains sequenced from one sample in a study of cytomegalovirus exposure and HLA in healthy donors. PCR used 60 Vbeta primers and 13 Jbeta primers. Sequencing used immunoSEQ multiplex PCR; TCRdb keeps in-frame clones, though not all of them. The repertoire has 170,000 or so clones, around 70% of them found once; the top ten carry 2.9%. Material for sequencing was PBMCs. Receptors originate from a male donor in good health and CMV-seronegative.

The chain links TRBV9 to TRBJ2-6; D ambiguous. Trimming stripped 4 bases from V and 2 bases from J, with 10 bases between. Germline V lookup: CDR1 SGDLS, CDR2 YYNGEE. CDR3 length: 15 amino acids. CDR3 bases: TGTGCCAGCAGCCCTAGGCCCCCTGGGGCCAACGTCCTGACTTTC. Translating gives CASSPRPPGANVLTF.

V usage is TRBV6-1 and J usage is TRBJ1-5, with 10 nucleotides matching TRBD1. Germline V CDR1 and CDR2: MNHNS, SASEGT. Unmatched junction bases numbered 5, after V lost 4 bases and J lost 5 bases. The CDR3 extends over 15 amino acids. This CDR3 reads CASSGDRGGYQPQHF. The CDR3 nucleotides are TGTGCCAGCAGTGGGGACAGGGGAGGGTATCAGCCCCAGCATTTT.

V is TRBV6-6 and J is TRBJ1-2, with D tentatively TRBD1 (5 bases). Germline V gene lookup returns CDR1 MNHNY and CDR2 SVGAGI (reference sequence). The V end lost 4 bases, the J end lost 6 bases, and 12 bases lay between the germline ends. The CDR3 totals 13 residues. CDR3 sequence reads: CASSFAGTDGYTF. CDR3 DNA: TGTGCCAGCAGTTTCGCAGGGACTGATGGCTACACCTTC.

This sequence joins TRBV6-5 and TRBJ1-5; D is undetermined. CDR1 is MNHEY, CDR2 SVGAGI, per germline. The CDR3 runs 15 residues. Trimming stripped 6 bases from V and 0 bases from J, with 12 bases between. The CDR3: CASSRGIYSNQPQHF. In DNA form, the CDR3 reads TGTGCCAGCAGCCGAGGGATCTATAGCAATCAGCCCCAGCATTTT.

This chain connects TRBV28 to TRBJ2-7, with 8 bases that match TRBD2. The ends lost 6 bases at V and 0 bases at J; junction bases unmatched: 7. From germline, CDR1 is MDHEN and CDR2 SYDVKM. CDR3 length: 15 residues. DNA for the CDR3: TGTGCCAGCAGGCTTCGGGGGGGCGGCTCCTACGAGCAGTACTTC. This encodes CASRLRGGGSYEQYF. The complete variable domain, with remaining parts taken from reference TRBV28 and TRBJ2-7, reads DVKVTQSSRYLVKRTGEKVFLECVQDMDHENMFWYRQDPGLGLRLIYFSYDVKMKEKGDIPEGYSVSREKKERFSLILESASTNQTSMYLCASRLRGGGSYEQYFGPGTRLTVT.

J is TRBJ1-1 and V is TRBV6-5, with 8 positions matching TRBD1. The length of the CDR3 is 13 residues. CDR1 and CDR2 (germline): MNHEY, SVGAGI. V was pared by 5 bases and J by 4 bases, with 3 bases of the junction left unmatched. The CDR3 sequence is CASSPGGGTEAFF. The CDR3 DNA reads TGTGCCAGCAGTCCAGGGGGCGGCACTGAAGCTTTCTTT.

This clone was observed once. The rearrangement joins TRBV13 to TRBJ1-2; tentatively, D is TRBD1 (5 bases). Germline lookup yields CDR1 PRHDT and CDR2 FYEKMQ (reference sequence). CDR3 size: 13 residues. Trimming took 1 base from V and 4 from J, leaving 7 bases between them. The CDR3 sequence is CASSLEGFYGYTF. CDR3 bases: TGTGCCAGCAGCTTAGAGGGGTTCTATGGCTACACCTTC. Full variable domain (outside the CDR3, taken from reference TRBV13 and TRBJ1-2): AAGVIQSPRHLIKEKRETATLKCYPIPRHDTVYWYQQGPGQDPQFLISFYEKMQSDKGSIPDRFSAQQFSDYHSELNMSSLELGDSALYFCASSLEGFYGYTFGSGTRLTVV.

For the CDR3, the DNA is TGTGCCAGCGAATTTATAGCGAGGGGGAATGAGCAGTTCTTC. Encoded protein: CASEFIARGNEQFF. V and J are TRBV2 and TRBJ2-1; D possibly corresponds to TRBD1 (6 bases). V dropped 8 bases and J dropped 7 bases, with 18 bases sitting between them. Germline values: CDR1 SNHLY, CDR2 FYNNEI. The CDR3 totals 14 residues.

The chain couples TRBV4-3 to TRBJ2-3; no clear D. Germline CDR1 and CDR2: LGHNA and YSLEER. This CDR3 spans 17 amino acids. The V gene lost 1 base and the J gene lost 2 bases, with 16 bases spanning the gap. The CDR3 reads CASSQVLPRYITDTQYF. The CDR3 nucleotides read TGCGCCAGCAGCCAAGTACTCCCGCGGTATATCACAGATACGCAGTATTTT.

This chain joins TRBV5-4 and TRBJ2-1, with D unclear. The CDR3 length is 11 residues. Germline assignment: CDR1 SGHNT and CDR2 YYREEE (reference sequence). V gave up 4 bases and J gave up 4 bases, with 3 bases separating them. CDR3 region: CASSLYNEQFF. The CDR3 DNA sequence: TGTGCCAGCAGCCTTTACAATGAGCAGTTCTTC.

The chain has TRBV9 and TRBJ1-3, with D possibly being TRBD1 (6 bases). Trimming took 0 bases from V and 2 from J, leaving 9 bases between them. The CDR3 loop spans 15 amino acids. CDR1 is SGDLS, CDR2 YYNGEE, per germline. The CDR3 sequence is CASSVETGTGNTIYF. The DNA of the CDR3 is TGTGCCAGCAGCGTAGAAACAGGGACTGGAAACACCATATATTTT.

This clone was detected only a few times. CDR3 sequence (DNA): TGTGCCAGCACCCGGTGGACTAGCGGGTTGAATGAGCAGTTCTTC. Translated, it gives CASTRWTSGLNEQFF. The chain links TRBV28 to TRBJ2-1; 11 bases fit TRBD2. Germline trimming cut 7 bases from V and 7 bases from J; bases unmatched to any gene: 9. CDR1 is MDHEN and CDR2 is SYDVKM in the germline V gene. This CDR3 comprises 15 residues.

The V and J genes are TRBV28 and TRBJ1-5; TRBD1 is a possible D gene (6 bases). Germline V gene data show CDR1 as MDHEN and CDR2 as SYDVKM. V was pared by 9 bases and J by 5 bases, with 17 bases between. The CDR3 length is 14 residues. CDR3 protein: CASNNRDRYQPQHF. The CDR3 DNA reads TGTGCCAGTAACAACAGGGATCGTTATCAGCCCCAGCATTTT.

This chain connects TRBV7-9 to TRBJ2-1; a possible D gene is TRBD2 (5 bases). V was trimmed by 0 bases and J by 1 base, leaving 10 bases between them. CDR3 length equals 16 residues. Germline V gene data show CDR1 as SEHNR and CDR2 as FQNEAQ (reference sequence). CDR3: CASSLALRRSYNEQFF. The CDR3, as DNA: TGTGCCAGCAGCTTAGCACTCAGGAGGTCCTACAATGAGCAGTTCTTC.

This rearrangement joins TRBV1 to TRBJ2-3; TRBD2, the D gene given by the table, was not confirmed from the DNA. TRBV1 is a documented pseudogene. The CDR3 loop spans 15 amino acids. CDR3 in amino acids: CTSSQDGGATDTQYF. In DNA, the CDR3 is TGCACCAGCAGCCAAGATGGCGGGGCGACAGATACGCAGTATTTT.

This chain connects TRBV29-1 to TRBJ2-7; D might be TRBD2 (5 bases). CDR1 is SQVTM, CDR2 ANQGSEA, per germline. Between the trimmed V and J ends, which lost 6 bases and 2 bases, there was a span of 14 bases. This CDR3 is built from 13 residues. The CDR3 region is CSVSAGIPYEQYF. The CDR3 region has the DNA TGCAGCGTAAGCGCCGGGATTCCCTACGAGCAGTACTTC.

The gene calls are TRBV30 and TRBJ2-7, with 7 bases aligning to TRBD2. Germline CDR1 and CDR2: GTSNPN and SVGIG (reference sequence). The CDR3 has 14 amino acids. Losses at the gene ends were 5 bases for V and 2 bases for J; bases not matched to a gene: 9. The CDR3 region has the DNA TGTGCCTGGGGAACGCCCGGGACTACCTACGAGCAGTACTTC. Its translation: CAWGTPGTTYEQYF.

CDR3 in DNA: TGTGCCAGCAGCTCTACAGGGAATCAGCCCCAGCATTTT. As protein: CASSSTGNQPQHF. The rearrangement uses TRBV6-5 and TRBJ1-5; TRBD1 is a possible D gene (6 bases). Trimming removed 6 bases at V and 4 bases at J, with 10 bases between. The CDR3 length is 13 residues. CDR1 is MNHEY, CDR2 SVGAGI, per germline.

Concerning this clone itself: This same CDR3 is encoded by further DNA sequences in the sample. V usage is TRBV15 and J usage is TRBJ2-7; TRBD2 is a possible D gene (5 bases). Deletions cut 5 bases from V and 0 bases from J, with 8 bases between. Germline V gene lookup returns CDR1 LNHNV and CDR2 YYDKDF (reference sequence). The CDR3 spans 13 residues. Here the CDR3 DNA reads TGTGCCACCAGCGAGGGAGCCTCCTACGAGCAGTACTTC. This codes for CATSEGASYEQYF.

This chain joins TRBV11-1 and TRBJ1-1, with D hard to call. V was cut by 7 bases and J by 0 bases, with 18 bases left in between. This CDR3 is built from 16 residues. Germline lookup yields CDR1 SGHAT and CDR2 FQDESV (reference sequence). CDR3 nucleotides: TGTGCCAGCACTCGAGGAGGCGCGGGAATGAACACTGAAGCTTTCTTT. This encodes CASTRGGAGMNTEAFF.

The gene calls are TRBV6-5 and TRBJ1-5; D is undetermined. V was clipped by 7 bases and J by 6 bases, with 10 bases between them. CDR3 length: 12 amino acids. Germline-derived CDR1 and CDR2 are MNHEY and SVGAGI. CDR3 protein: CASNPPGQPQHF. DNA for the CDR3: TGTGCCAGCAATCCACCCGGTCAGCCCCAGCATTTT.

In its sample, this clone was seen a few times. The chain couples TRBV19 to TRBJ1-2, with 7 bases identical to TRBD1. Germline CDR1 reads LNHDA; CDR2 reads SQIVND (reference sequence). Trimming took 6 bases from V and 0 from J; bases not matched to a gene: 7. The CDR3 spans 15 residues. CDR3 loop: CASSDTGTANYGYTF. The CDR3 region has the DNA TGTGCCAGTAGCGATACCGGGACAGCTAACTATGGCTACACCTTC.

This chain joins TRBV6-5 and TRBJ1-5, with 7 positions matching TRBD1. The CDR3 is 14 residues long. Germline CDR1 is MNHEY and CDR2 is SVGAGI. CDR3 bases: TGTGCTGCGGGGGGACAGAAAAATAATCAGCCCCAGCATTTT. It specifies CAAGGQKNNQPQHF.